Listed below are T cell receptor beta chains from one sample, sequenced in a study. TCRdb used MiXCR to reprocess the 5' RACE reads, holding one entry per CDR3 protein. Seen here are just under 65,000 distinct CDR3 sequences, less than 25% observed once, and the top ten hold 2.5% to 3.5%. The sample was memory CD4+ T cells sorted from a lymph node. The receptor set was obtained from a female donor with breast cancer. Each CDR3 is given with its conserved first and last residue. D genes are given only for firm matches. For some rows the clone size is stated as once, few or many, or as a class when expanded; others skip it.

size: many
V: TRBV4-2
D: -
J: TRBJ2-3
DNA: TGTGCCAGCAGCCTATCGGGACCCGACACAGATACGCAGTATTTT
CDR3: CASSLSGPDTDTQYF

size: few
V: TRBV6-2/TRBV6-3
D: -
J: TRBJ2-5
DNA: TGTGCCAGCAGTTACGGCGGGTACCAAGAGACCCAGTACTTC
CDR3: CASSYGGYQETQYF

size: few
V: TRBV12-5
D: -
J: TRBJ2-1
DNA: TGTGCTAGTGGTCACAGCATCCGACGGGAGCAGTTCTTC
CDR3: CASGHSIRREQFF

size: -
V: TRBV6-6
D: TRBD1
J: TRBJ1-5
DNA: TGTGCCAGCAGTTACTCGGACAGGGGATCTCAGCCCCAGCATTTT
CDR3: CASSYSDRGSQPQHF

size: -
V: TRBV7-2
D: TRBD1
J: TRBJ2-7
DNA: TGTGCCAGCAGCCTGGACAGGGAGGACGAGCAGTACTTC
CDR3: CASSLDREDEQYF

size: -
V: TRBV5-1
D: -
J: TRBJ1-6
DNA: TGCGCCAGCAGCTTGACAGTTTCTCTTTCACCCCTCCACTTT
CDR3: CASSLTVSLSPLHF

size: -
V: TRBV7-2
D: -
J: TRBJ2-4
DNA: TGTGCCAGCAGCTTAGTAAGGGGGGAGATGGAAAACATTCAGTACTTC
CDR3: CASSLVRGEMENIQYF

size: many
V: TRBV6-5
D: -
J: TRBJ1-2
DNA: TGTGCCAGCAGTCCCGGCGGGCGGTCCCCTTATGGCTACACCTTC
CDR3: CASSPGGRSPYGYTF

size: -
V: TRBV7-3
D: -
J: TRBJ1-1
DNA: TGTGCCAGCAGCTCAGACCTGGGGACTGAAGCTTTCTTT
CDR3: CASSSDLGTEAFF

size: -
V: TRBV11-3
D: TRBD2
J: TRBJ2-1
DNA: TGTGCCAGCAGCTTAGAGGCCAGCGGGGGTTACAATGAGCAGTTCTTC
CDR3: CASSLEASGGYNEQFF

size: many
V: TRBV6-5
D: -
J: TRBJ2-7
DNA: TGTGCCAGCAGGAAGACAGCCCTAAGCTCCTACGAGCAGTACTTC
CDR3: CASRKTALSSYEQYF

size: many
V: TRBV6-5
D: -
J: TRBJ1-2
DNA: TGTGCCAGCAGTACTCTAAGTAGGGGAGGTTATGGCTACACCTTC
CDR3: CASSTLSRGGYGYTF

size: -
V: TRBV28
D: -
J: TRBJ1-5
DNA: TGTGCCAGCCAAAACAGGGTGGGATATCAGCCCCAGCATTTT
CDR3: CASQNRVGYQPQHF

size: medium-sized
V: TRBV7-9
D: -
J: TRBJ2-3
DNA: TGTGCCAGCAGCTTAGGATCGCTGCAACTTTCCACAGATACGCAGTATTTT
CDR3: CASSLGSLQLSTDTQYF

size: -
V: TRBV4-2
D: TRBD2
J: TRBJ2-5
DNA: TGTGCCAGCAGCCAAGGACTAGCTTGGGGGACCCAGTACTTC
CDR3: CASSQGLAWGTQYF

size: -
V: TRBV29-1
D: -
J: TRBJ1-4
DNA: TGCAGCGTCGGACATGAAAAACTGTTTTTT
CDR3: CSVGHEKLFF

size: -
V: TRBV5-1
D: TRBD2
J: TRBJ2-1
DNA: TGCGCCAGCAGCCTCCGGACTAGCGGGAGTAAATATGAGCAGTTCTTC
CDR3: CASSLRTSGSKYEQFF

size: few
V: TRBV9
D: -
J: TRBJ2-3
DNA: TGTGCCAGCAGCGACCCCGCCACAGATACGCAGTATTTT
CDR3: CASSDPATDTQYF

size: few
V: TRBV18
D: -
J: TRBJ1-1
DNA: TGTGCCAGCTCACCCGTGGCCAAAAACACTGAAGCTTTCTTT
CDR3: CASSPVAKNTEAFF

size: few
V: TRBV6-5
D: TRBD2
J: TRBJ2-7
DNA: TGTGCCAGCAGTGAGACTAGCGGGTATGGAGAGCAGTACTTC
CDR3: CASSETSGYGEQYF

size: few
V: TRBV28
D: -
J: TRBJ2-5
DNA: TGTGCCAGCAGTTTGGTGAGGACAGAGACCCAGTACTTC
CDR3: CASSLVRTETQYF

size: few
V: TRBV28
D: -
J: TRBJ2-7
DNA: TGTGCCAGCAGTTTACGGGCAGGAGGATCCTACGAGCAGTACTTC
CDR3: CASSLRAGGSYEQYF

size: -
V: TRBV24-1
D: -
J: TRBJ2-5
DNA: TGTGCCACCAGTGATTCCCAAGAGACCCAGTACTTC
CDR3: CATSDSQETQYF

size: many
V: TRBV29-1
D: -
J: TRBJ1-2
DNA: TGCAGCGTTTCAAACGAAGCTCTGTGGGGCTACACCTTC
CDR3: CSVSNEALWGYTF

size: many
V: TRBV20-1
D: TRBD1
J: TRBJ1-4
DNA: TGCAGTGCCGCGACAGGGAATAATGAAAAACTGTTTTTT
CDR3: CSAATGNNEKLFF

size: -
V: TRBV4-1
D: TRBD2
J: TRBJ2-1
DNA: TGCGCCAGCAGCCAAGGAGCGGGAAGCTTCTACAATGAGCAGTTCTTC
CDR3: CASSQGAGSFYNEQFF

size: -
V: TRBV24-1
D: TRBD2
J: TRBJ2-1
DNA: TGTGCCACCAGTGAGGTCCCGGGACTAGCGGGAGTGCGAAGTGAGCAGTTCTTC
CDR3: CATSEVPGLAGVRSEQFF

size: -
V: TRBV7-8
D: -
J: TRBJ1-3
DNA: TGTGCCAGCAGCTCTAAAATTGGAAACACCATATATTTT
CDR3: CASSSKIGNTIYF

size: -
V: TRBV4-2
D: TRBD2
J: TRBJ2-1
DNA: TGTGCCAGCAGCCCGCCTACTAGCGGGGAAGACAATGAGCAGTTCTTC
CDR3: CASSPPTSGEDNEQFF

size: few
V: TRBV7-2
D: -
J: TRBJ1-6
DNA: TGTGCCAGCAGCTATCGACAGGTTAATTCACCCCTCCACTTT
CDR3: CASSYRQVNSPLHF

size: few
V: TRBV7-9
D: -
J: TRBJ1-4
DNA: TGTGCCAGCACCGACTGGGGGGAAAAACTGTTTTTT
CDR3: CASTDWGEKLFF

size: few
V: TRBV6-6
D: -
J: TRBJ2-3
DNA: TGTGCCAGCAGCGCCGGCCTTCGGAATACGCAGTATTTT
CDR3: CASSAGLRNTQYF

size: -
V: TRBV7-3
D: -
J: TRBJ2-5
DNA: TGTGCCAGCAGCTTAATGGGTGGCACGCAAGAGACCCAGTACTTC
CDR3: CASSLMGGTQETQYF

size: few
V: TRBV6-5
D: -
J: TRBJ1-5
DNA: TGTGCCAGCAGCCGCGACGGAGCCTCCAATCAGCCCCAGCATTTT
CDR3: CASSRDGASNQPQHF

size: many
V: TRBV6-5
D: TRBD1
J: TRBJ1-1
DNA: TGTGCCAGCAGGCCCACCGGGACAGGGGAAGCTTTCTTT
CDR3: CASRPTGTGEAFF

size: -
V: TRBV6-1
D: -
J: TRBJ2-2
DNA: TGTGCCAGCAGTGATTCAGGGTCCCACGGGGAGCTGTTTTTT
CDR3: CASSDSGSHGELFF

size: -
V: TRBV20-1
D: -
J: TRBJ2-4
DNA: TGCAGTGCGGACAGCGACAAAAACATTCAGTACTTC
CDR3: CSADSDKNIQYF

size: few
V: TRBV7-8
D: -
J: TRBJ2-3
DNA: TGTGCCAGCAGCTTAAGAATGCAGGGCGGAGATACGCAGTATTTT
CDR3: CASSLRMQGGDTQYF

size: few
V: TRBV20-1
D: -
J: TRBJ2-1
DNA: TGCAGTGCTAGAGGTGGAAGCTCCTACAATGAGCAGTTCTTC
CDR3: CSARGGSSYNEQFF

size: -
V: TRBV20-1
D: -
J: TRBJ2-3
DNA: TGCAGTGCTAGAGACCTCGGGGGCGCGGGGACAGATACGCAGTATTTT
CDR3: CSARDLGGAGTDTQYF

size: -
V: TRBV5-1
D: TRBD2
J: TRBJ2-2
DNA: TGCGCCAGCAGCAACGGACTAGCGGGAGCACCCCCCCGGGAGCTGTTTTTT
CDR3: CASSNGLAGAPPRELFF

size: -
V: TRBV7-3
D: TRBD2
J: TRBJ2-3
DNA: TGTGCCAGCGGGTGGGGAGGGACAGATACGCAGTATTTT
CDR3: CASGWGGTDTQYF

size: few
V: TRBV4-3
D: TRBD2
J: TRBJ2-2
DNA: TGCGCCAGCAGCCCACGGGGGGGCGGGGAGCTGTTTTTT
CDR3: CASSPRGGGELFF

size: many
V: TRBV6-5
D: -
J: TRBJ2-3
DNA: TGTGCCAGCAGTTACTCGGGGGCGAGAGATACGCAGTATTTT
CDR3: CASSYSGARDTQYF